A single sample is the source of the 3 T cell receptor beta chains below, sequenced in a study of blood T cell repertoires in COVID-19. The protocol was immunoSEQ multiplex PCR, while the TCRdb copy is restricted to in-frame clones and leaves out a portion. The sample lists approximately 56,000 clones, roughly nine tenths occurring once. Material for sequencing was peripheral blood. These receptor sequences come from a woman in her sixties with COVID-19, enrolled during active disease.

The chain has TRBV5-8 and TRBJ2-7, with 8 bases identical to TRBD1. Germline trimming cut 5 bases from V and 5 bases from J; bases unmatched to any gene: 9. CDR1 is SGHTS, CDR2 YDEGEE, per germline. There are 14 residues in the CDR3. CDR3 residues: CASRDGTGSNEQYF. The CDR3 nucleotides are TGTGCCAGCAGGGACGGGACAGGTTCCAACGAGCAGTACTTC.

The gene calls are TRBV4-3 and TRBJ1-2; 8 nucleotides agree with TRBD1. J was trimmed by 8 bases and V by 4 bases; bases with no gene match: 6. Germline loops: CDR1 LGHNA, CDR2 YSLEER. This CDR3 has 13 residues. The CDR3 nucleotides are TGCGCCAGCAGCCCGACAGGGGTTGAAGGCTACACCTTC. It codes for CASSPTGVEGYTF.

The CDR3 DNA reads TGTGCCAGCTCACCGGACAGGGAGAACACTGAAGCTTTCTTT. Translated, it gives CASSPDRENTEAFF. This chain uses TRBV18 with TRBJ1-1; 8 nucleotides match TRBD1. There are 14 residues in the CDR3. V was pared by 3 bases and J by 1 base, with 1 base of the junction left unmatched. Germline assignment: CDR1 KGHSH and CDR2 LQKENI. Looking up the rest from reference TRBV18 and TRBJ1-1 gives the full variable domain: NAGVMQNPRHLVRRRGQEARLRCSPMKGHSHVYWYRQLPEEGLKFMVYLQKENIIDESGMPKERFSAEFPKEGPSILRIQQVVRGDSAAYFCASSPDRENTEAFFGQGTRLTVV.